What follows are 14 T cell receptor beta chains derived from one specimen sequenced in a study of T cell clones after liver transplantation. Repertoires were generated with immunoSEQ multiplex PCR, while TCRdb's copy carries only in-frame clones and drops some. The sample comprises tens of thousands of clones, around four fifths of which are singletons, and roughly 0.44% rests with the top ten. The material was CD4+ T cells from blood, obtained around 45 months after liver transplant. These receptors all come from a human patient who received a liver transplant. The graft donor may account for some of the T cells.

The V gene is TRBV4-3, the J gene TRBJ1-4; D gene unclear. Germline CDR1 LGHNA, CDR2 YSLEER. CDR3 length: 12 residues. The germline V and J ends were trimmed by 2 bases and 4 bases, with 2 bases remaining between them. CDR3 amino acids: CASSQFNEKLFF. The CDR3, as DNA: TGCGCCAGCAGCCAATTTAATGAAAAACTGTTTTTT.

The genes are TRBV4-3 and TRBJ2-5; 8 nucleotides align to TRBD2. V gave up 4 bases and J gave up 5 bases; unmatched junction bases: 9. The CDR3 length is 15 residues. Germline V lookup: CDR1 LGHNA, CDR2 YSLEER. In nucleotides, the CDR3 is TGCGCCAGCAGCCTCCGGGGGGGGGCAATGGAGACCCAGTACTTC. Amino acids: CASSLRGGAMETQYF.

J is TRBJ1-5 and V is TRBV18, with unresolved D. Deletions cut 3 bases from V and 7 bases from J, with 13 bases between. The CDR3 extends over 14 amino acids. Germline assignment: CDR1 KGHSH and CDR2 LQKENI. The CDR3 spells CASSPKRVNQPQHF. CDR3 coding DNA: TGTGCCAGCTCACCGAAAAGGGTTAACCAGCCCCAGCATTTT.

Only a few counts were recorded for this clone. The chain recombines TRBV7-2 with TRBJ2-3; no clear D gene. Germline V gene sequence: CDR1 SGHTA, CDR2 FQGNSA. V was cut by 3 bases and J by 7 bases, with 20 bases left in between. This CDR3 region has 16 residues. Written as DNA, the CDR3 is TGTGCCAGCAGCTTCGATTCCCCGGTCGGGTCAAATACGCAGTATTTT. Translating it yields CASSFDSPVGSNTQYF.

On this clone: At the DNA level, this CDR3 is encoded by other sequences in the same sample as well. The chain uses TRBV2 and TRBJ2-7; D gene unclear. Trimming removed 6 bases at V and 3 bases at J, with 6 bases between. CDR1 and CDR2 from the germline V gene are SNHLY and FYNNEI. This CDR3 has 11 residues. The CDR3 DNA reads as TGTGCCAGCAGCTACAGCTACGAGCAGTACTTC. This sequence encodes CASSYSYEQYF. Looking up the rest from reference TRBV2 and TRBJ2-7 gives the full variable domain: EPEVTQTPSHQVTQMGQEVILRCVPISNHLYFYWYRQILGQKVEFLVSFYNNEISEKSEIFDDQFSVERPDGSNFTLKIRSTKLEDSAMYFCASSYSYEQYFGPGTRLTVT.

The chain couples TRBV28 to TRBJ1-6; D is ambiguous. The germline V and J ends were trimmed by 3 bases and 14 bases, with 8 bases remaining between them. The germline V gene encodes CDR1 MDHEN and CDR2 SYDVKM. The CDR3 has 11 amino acids. The CDR3 sequence: CASSLRTSLHF. The CDR3 DNA follows: TGTGCCAGCAGTTTGAGGACGTCCCTCCACTTT.

The V gene is TRBV6-5, the J gene TRBJ1-5, with D unresolved. Germline V gene data show CDR1 as MNHEY and CDR2 as SVGAGI. The CDR3 contains 13 residues. The V and J ends lost 6 bases and 0 bases respectively, with 6 bases between them. Written as DNA, the CDR3 is TGTGCCAGCAGAGCCTATAGCAATCAGCCCCAGCATTTT. This encodes CASRAYSNQPQHF.

The chain joins TRBV7-9 to TRBJ2-3; 7 nucleotides align to TRBD1. After removal of 5 bases from V and 1 base from J, the junction contained 6 bases not matched to a gene. The CDR3 spans 15 residues. Looked up from germline, CDR1 is SEHNR and CDR2 is FQNEAQ (reference sequence). CDR3 protein: CASSPRQGGTDTQYF. The CDR3 nucleotides are TGTGCCAGCAGCCCTAGACAGGGAGGCACAGATACGCAGTATTTT.

This clone has more than one count but fewer than ten. The chain couples TRBV28 to TRBJ2-2; 9 bases are a match to TRBD1. This CDR3 comprises 15 residues. J gave up 2 bases and V 6 bases, and 4 bases lay outside the gene matches. In germline, CDR1 is MDHEN, CDR2 SYDVKM. As DNA, the CDR3 is TGTGCCAGCAGCAATACAGGGGGCAACACCGGGGAGCTGTTTTTT. It encodes CASSNTGGNTGELFF.

The chain couples TRBV29-1 to TRBJ2-2; D call uncertain. The CDR3 sequence is 12 residues long. The V end was cut by 3 bases, the J end by 2 bases, with 4 bases between. Germline-derived CDR1 and CDR2 are SQVTM and ANQGSEA. CDR3 in amino acids: CSVEANTGELFF. The CDR3 bases are TGCAGCGTTGAGGCCAACACCGGGGAGCTGTTTTTT.

This chain connects TRBV2 to TRBJ2-1; 7 bases are shared with TRBD2. J gave up 2 bases and V 6 bases, and 13 bases lay outside the gene matches. Germline V gene data show CDR1 as SNHLY and CDR2 as FYNNEI. The CDR3 spans 17 residues. Here the CDR3 reads CASRVRTRLLAYNEQFF. In DNA form, the CDR3 reads TGTGCCAGCAGGGTAAGGACTAGGCTTTTGGCCTACAATGAGCAGTTCTTC.

The chain combines TRBV10-2 with TRBJ2-7; weak D call: TRBD1 (6 bases). With 8 bases removed from V and 2 bases from J, the gap between germline ends came to 16 bases. The CDR3 is 14 residues long. From germline, CDR1 is WSHSY and CDR2 SAAADI. CDR3 coding DNA: TGCGCCAGCCAGGCGGGTAAGGGGGCCTACGAGCAGTACTTC. This translates into CASQAGKGAYEQYF.

The rearrangement uses TRBV9 and TRBJ2-2; 13 positions match TRBD2. Germline V lookup: CDR1 SGDLS, CDR2 YYNGEE. J was trimmed by 7 bases and V by 3 bases; bases with no gene match: 9. The CDR3 totals 17 residues. The CDR3 sequence: CASSATSGRAIYGELFF. The CDR3 DNA is TGTGCCAGCAGCGCCACTAGCGGGAGGGCGATATACGGGGAGCTGTTTTTT.

This clone was recorded only once. This sequence joins TRBV29-1 and TRBJ2-1; 8 bases line up with TRBD2. Per the germline V gene, CDR1 is SQVTM and CDR2 is ANQGSEA. The CDR3 extends over 15 amino acids. The J segment lost 2 bases and the V segment lost 3 bases, leaving 6 bases of the junction unmatched. DNA of the CDR3: TGCAGCGTTGATTCTAGCGGGTTGGCCTACAATGAGCAGTTCTTC. Protein product: CSVDSSGLAYNEQFF.